The source of this T cell receptor beta chain is a study of patients and donors after allogeneic stem cell transplantation. V was clipped by 4 bases and J by 10 bases; unmatched bases: 14. Germline V gene data show CDR1 as SGHRS and CDR2 as YFSETQ. The CDR3 has 16 amino acids. TCRdb used MiXCR to reprocess the RT-PCR reads, holding one entry per CDR3 protein. The sample includes 920,000 or so distinct CDR3 sequences, more than 15% seen only once; the top ten take around 6%. Input material: blood, either unsorted or a sorted T cell fraction (not recorded which). This chain links TRBV5-1 with TRBJ1-6; TRBD1 matches at 7 bases. The sequence came from a human donor who was either an allogeneic HSCT recipient or a stem cell or donor lymphocyte infusion donor (not recorded which). It is not recorded whose cells these are; they may come from a transplant donor. The CDR3 loop reads CASSIEPGGGTSPLHF. CDR3 bases: TGCGCCAGCAGCATAGAACCAGGGGGAGGAACGTCACCCCTCCACTTT.